This is a list of T cell receptor beta chains from one sample in a study of immune evolution from preneoplasia to lung adenocarcinoma. Data came from immunoSEQ multiplex PCR; TCRdb stores just in-frame clones and leaves some out. The table shows 2,500 to 3,500 clones, with about 87% occurring only once. The sample was FFPE invasive lung adenocarcinoma tissue. Receptors originate from a person aged 65-85 years with invasive lung adenocarcinoma. Both conserved end residues are part of each CDR3. The order of the fields is clone size, D gene, J gene, V gene, CDR3 protein, CDR3 DNA. The D gene is left open where the match is weak. Rows give clone size only sometimes, using once, few, many, or a class for an expanded clone.

clone size: -; D gene: -; J gene: TRBJ1-3; V gene: TRBV5-1; CDR3 protein: CASSLGVLAGSGNTIYF; CDR3 DNA: TGCGCCAGCAGCTTGGGAGTCCTGGCGGGCTCTGGAAACACCATATATTTT
clone size: -; D gene: -; J gene: TRBJ1-2; V gene: TRBV25-1; CDR3 protein: CASSEYGQNYGYTF; CDR3 DNA: TGTGCCAGCAGTGAATATGGGCAGAACTATGGCTACACCTTC
clone size: -; D gene: -; J gene: TRBJ1-1; V gene: TRBV7-6; CDR3 protein: CASSPGHGPGEAFF; CDR3 DNA: TGTGCCAGCAGCCCGGGACACGGGCCGGGGGAAGCTTTCTTT
clone size: few; D gene: -; J gene: TRBJ2-5; V gene: TRBV9; CDR3 protein: CASSVWGGGETQYF; CDR3 DNA: TGTGCCAGCAGCGTCTGGGGAGGAGGCGAGACCCAGTACTTC
clone size: -; D gene: TRBD1; J gene: TRBJ1-1; V gene: TRBV6-1; CDR3 protein: CASNPRGQANTEAFF; CDR3 DNA: TGTGCCAGCAATCCCCGGGGACAGGCGAACACTGAAGCTTTCTTT
clone size: -; D gene: TRBD2; J gene: TRBJ2-3; V gene: TRBV2; CDR3 protein: CASSSGIRTDTQYF; CDR3 DNA: TGTGCCAGCTCTAGCGGGATACGCACAGATACGCAGTATTTT
clone size: -; D gene: -; J gene: TRBJ1-2; V gene: TRBV7-2; CDR3 protein: CASSFYQGNYGYTF; CDR3 DNA: TGTGCCAGCAGCTTTTATCAGGGAAACTATGGCTACACCTTC
clone size: few; D gene: TRBD1; J gene: TRBJ2-3; V gene: TRBV7-7; CDR3 protein: CASSPTGGTDTQYF; CDR3 DNA: TGTGCTAGCAGCCCGACAGGGGGCACAGATACGCAGTATTTT
clone size: -; D gene: -; J gene: TRBJ2-4; V gene: TRBV4-2; CDR3 protein: CASSQEWDIQYF; CDR3 DNA: TGTGCCAGCAGCCAAGAGTGGGACATTCAGTACTTC
clone size: -; D gene: -; J gene: TRBJ1-2; V gene: TRBV5-1; CDR3 protein: CASSPRIGGDGYTF; CDR3 DNA: TGCGCCAGCAGCCCCCGGATTGGGGGAGATGGCTACACCTTC
clone size: -; D gene: -; J gene: TRBJ2-7; V gene: TRBV19; CDR3 protein: CASSRGDISYEQYF; CDR3 DNA: TGTGCCAGTAGTCGAGGGGACATCTCCTACGAGCAGTACTTC
clone size: -; D gene: -; J gene: TRBJ2-5; V gene: TRBV1; CDR3 protein: CTSSQESERGVAWIPWTQYF; CDR3 DNA: TGCACCAGCAGCCAAGAATCAGAGCGGGGGGTGGCCTGGATACCGTGGACCCAGTACTTC
clone size: -; D gene: -; J gene: TRBJ1-3; V gene: TRBV7-9; CDR3 protein: CASSAASGNTIYF; CDR3 DNA: TGTGCCAGCAGCGCAGCCTCTGGAAACACCATATATTTT
clone size: -; D gene: -; J gene: TRBJ1-2; V gene: TRBV5-6; CDR3 protein: CASSLRQGRIYGYTF; CDR3 DNA: TGTGCCAGCAGCTTGCGGCAGGGGAGGATCTATGGCTACACCTTC
clone size: -; D gene: -; J gene: TRBJ1-2; V gene: TRBV7-2; CDR3 protein: CASSPTLGREDGYTF; CDR3 DNA: TGTGCCAGCAGCCCAACCCTAGGGAGAGAGGATGGCTACACCTTC
clone size: -; D gene: TRBD2; J gene: TRBJ2-7; V gene: TRBV4-2; CDR3 protein: CASSQDASGGSYEQYF; CDR3 DNA: TGTGCCAGCAGCCAAGATGCTAGCGGGGGCTCCTACGAGCAGTACTTC